The rows below give T cell receptor beta chains drawn from one sample of a study of neurological immune-mediated disorders. TCRdb fed the 5' RACE reads into MiXCR, producing one record per CDR3 protein. The sample contains 50,000 or so distinct CDR3 sequences, approximately 10% of which appear only once. Sequencing was carried out using PBMCs. All receptors come from a woman aged 40 to 50 with HTLV-1-associated myelopathy (HAM/TSP). Each CDR3 is given with its conserved first and last residue. D genes are given only for firm matches. Clone size, where shown, is once, few, many, or a class for clones that have expanded.

clone size	J gene	V gene	D gene	CDR3 protein	CDR3 DNA
many	TRBJ2-7	TRBV7-2	NA	CASSLNLYEQYF	TGTGCCAGCAGCTTAAACCTCTACGAGCAGTACTTC
NA	TRBJ2-1	TRBV12-3/TRBV12-4	NA	CASSLSNEQFF	TGTGCCAGCAGTTTATCTAATGAGCAGTTCTTC
many	TRBJ1-2	TRBV12-3/TRBV12-4	NA	CASGISGDGYTF	TGTGCCAGTGGGATTTCTGGGGATGGCTACACCTTC
many	TRBJ2-3	TRBV3-1	NA	CASSPGGEADTQYF	TGTGCCAGCAGCCCGGGGGGCGAAGCAGATACGCAGTATTTT
many	TRBJ1-1	TRBV20-1	NA	CSAPEKGLNTEAFF	TGCAGTGCCCCTGAGAAGGGCCTGAACACTGAAGCTTTCTTT
many	TRBJ2-7	TRBV3-1	NA	CASSSTVPRGYEQYF	TGTGCCAGCAGTTCCACAGTCCCTCGGGGCTACGAGCAGTACTTC
many	TRBJ1-1	TRBV5-1	NA	CASSRYSGPGNTEAFF	TGCGCCAGCAGCCGCTATTCAGGTCCCGGGAACACTGAAGCTTTCTTT
many	TRBJ1-4	TRBV6-5	TRBD1	CASSSLTGGLREKLFF	TGTGCCAGCAGTTCCCTGACAGGGGGATTACGGGAAAAACTGTTTTTT
many	TRBJ2-7	TRBV5-6	TRBD1	CASSLEGDRNSYEQYF	TGTGCCAGCAGCCTGGAAGGGGACAGGAACTCCTACGAGCAGTACTTC
many	TRBJ2-5	TRBV29-1	TRBD1	CSVELTGKETQYF	TGCAGCGTTGAGTTGACAGGGAAAGAGACCCAGTACTTC
many	TRBJ1-3	TRBV6-5	TRBD1	CASSLDRAGNTIYF	TGTGCCAGCAGCCTCGACAGGGCTGGAAACACCATATATTTT
many	TRBJ2-1	TRBV6-2/TRBV6-3	NA	CASRRSRSVPSSYNEQFF	TGTGCCAGCCGGCGCTCCCGCAGCGTCCCAAGCTCCTACAATGAGCAGTTCTTC
many	TRBJ2-5	TRBV27	NA	CASRRGIGGETQYF	TGTGCCAGCAGGAGGGGGATAGGCGGCGAGACCCAGTACTTC
many	TRBJ1-2	TRBV4-3	NA	CASSQTVTGPRDGYTF	TGCGCCAGCAGCCAAACGGTTACAGGGCCACGAGATGGCTACACCTTC
NA	TRBJ1-2	TRBV7-2	TRBD1	CASSRGQGTKYGYTF	TGTGCCAGCAGCCGCGGACAGGGCACTAAGTATGGCTACACCTTC
many	TRBJ2-1	TRBV15	NA	CATRDGGPLYEQFF	TGTGCCACCAGAGACGGGGGGCCCCTGTATGAGCAGTTCTTC
many	TRBJ1-5	TRBV27	NA	CASSVRVNQPQHF	TGTGCCAGCAGTGTCAGGGTCAATCAGCCCCAGCATTTT
many	TRBJ2-3	TRBV6-5	TRBD2	CASSKTYRGDSTDTQYF	TGTGCCAGCAGCAAAACGTACCGGGGGGATAGCACAGATACGCAGTATTTT
many	TRBJ2-1	TRBV24-1	NA	CATSEGPEQFF	TGTGCCACCAGTGAGGGGCCAGAGCAGTTCTTC
many	TRBJ1-1	TRBV7-2	NA	CASRLRQDTEAFF	TGTGCCAGCAGGCTACGACAGGACACTGAAGCTTTCTTT
many	TRBJ1-1	TRBV6-2/TRBV6-3	TRBD1	CASLESWDRRTEAFF	TGTGCCAGCCTAGAGAGTTGGGACAGAAGGACTGAAGCTTTCTTT
many	TRBJ1-2	TRBV12-3/TRBV12-4	NA	CASSLAAGLRYGYTF	TGTGCCAGCAGTTTAGCGGCTGGACTTAGATATGGCTACACCTTC
many	TRBJ2-3	TRBV7-2	NA	CASGPLGSADTQYF	TGTGCCAGCGGCCCTTTGGGGTCGGCAGATACGCAGTATTTT
few	TRBJ2-3	TRBV24-1	NA	CATALMDTQYF	TGTGCCACAGCGCTTATGGATACGCAGTATTTT
many	TRBJ1-2	TRBV4-3	NA	CASSQNIGGDYGYTF	TGCGCCAGCAGCCAAAATATAGGCGGAGACTATGGCTACACCTTC
NA	TRBJ2-5	TRBV2	NA	CASSGMYIENQETQYF	TGTGCCAGCAGTGGGATGTACATAGAAAACCAAGAGACCCAGTACTTC
NA	TRBJ1-5	TRBV6-6	NA	CASSHSRAGQPQHF	TGTGCCAGCAGTCACAGTAGGGCGGGTCAGCCCCAGCATTTT
many	TRBJ2-7	TRBV4-1	NA	CASSQGTVTYEQYF	TGCGCCAGCAGCCAAGGGACGGTGACCTACGAGCAGTACTTC
many	TRBJ1-1	TRBV3-1	NA	CASSQETMNTEAFF	TGTGCCAGCAGCCAGGAGACAATGAACACTGAAGCTTTCTTT
once	TRBJ1-1	TRBV5-1	NA	CASSLRGLFGEAFF	TGCGCCAGCAGCCTAAGGGGGTTATTCGGTGAAGCTTTCTTT
many	TRBJ2-2	TRBV7-2	NA	CASSLAGGSRELFF	TGTGCCAGCAGCTTAGCCGGGGGATCCAGGGAGCTGTTTTTT
many	TRBJ1-1	TRBV12-3/TRBV12-4	NA	CASSSSRGVNTEAFF	TGTGCCAGCAGTTCCTCCCGGGGGGTGAACACTGAAGCTTTCTTT
many	TRBJ2-1	TRBV4-1	NA	CASSPRPWIIRGNYNEQFF	TGCGCCAGCAGCCCCCGCCCCTGGATCATCCGGGGGAACTACAATGAGCAGTTCTTC
many	TRBJ2-5	TRBV19	TRBD2	CATRPQRGAQETQYF	TGTGCCACCCGCCCCCAGCGGGGGGCTCAAGAGACCCAGTACTTC
many	TRBJ2-2	TRBV4-1	TRBD1	CASSSRQGGNTGELFF	TGCGCCAGCAGCTCTCGACAGGGCGGGAACACCGGGGAGCTGTTTTTT
many	TRBJ2-4	TRBV20-1	TRBD1	CSARDRFLAKNIQYF	TGCAGTGCTAGGGACAGGTTCCTAGCCAAAAACATTCAGTACTTC
few	TRBJ2-3	TRBV11-1	TRBD2	CASSLSLSPGLATDTQYF	TGTGCCAGCAGCTTATCGCTCTCCCCGGGACTAGCCACAGATACGCAGTATTTT
many	TRBJ1-5	TRBV2	TRBD1	CASRTHRDRALSNQPQHF	TGTGCCAGCAGGACACACCGGGACAGGGCTCTTAGCAATCAGCCCCAGCATTTT
many	TRBJ2-1	TRBV9	TRBD2	CASSFPGRDEQFF	TGTGCCAGCAGCTTCCCCGGGAGGGATGAGCAGTTCTTC
many	TRBJ2-3	TRBV9	NA	CASSVDRVANTQYF	TGTGCCAGCAGCGTAGACAGGGTCGCGAATACGCAGTATTTT
many	TRBJ2-4	TRBV4-2	NA	CASSQERAKRAKNIQYF	TGTGCCAGCAGCCAAGAAAGGGCGAAAAGGGCCAAAAACATTCAGTACTTC
many	TRBJ2-2	TRBV7-7	NA	CASSLGVDGELFF	TGTGCCAGCAGCTTGGGAGTCGACGGGGAGCTGTTTTTT
many	TRBJ2-5	TRBV5-1	NA	CASSLGQETQYF	TGCGCCAGCAGCTTGGGCCAAGAGACCCAGTACTTC
many	TRBJ2-5	TRBV7-8	NA	CASSIPKETQYF	TGTGCCAGCAGCATACCTAAAGAGACCCAGTACTTC
many	TRBJ2-2	TRBV21-1	NA	CASGRRGAGWNTGELFF	TGTGCCAGCGGAAGACGGGGGGCAGGATGGAATACCGGGGAGCTGTTTTTT
many	TRBJ1-6	TRBV10-3	NA	CAIRPTRGPLTGDNSPLHF	TGTGCCATCAGACCCACGAGGGGCCCACTTACGGGAGATAATTCACCCCTCCACTTT
NA	TRBJ2-3	TRBV9	TRBD2	CASSPGTSVPDTQYF	TGTGCCAGCAGTCCCGGGACTAGCGTACCAGATACGCAGTATTTT
many	TRBJ2-5	TRBV7-2	NA	CASSLAGAGAGETQYF	TGTGCCAGCAGCTTAGCCGGGGCGGGGGCAGGAGAGACCCAGTACTTC
many	TRBJ1-1	TRBV9	NA	CASSVGGSEAFF	TGTGCCAGCAGCGTAGGGGGCTCTGAAGCTTTCTTT
many	TRBJ1-3	TRBV6-6	NA	CASSSSGAPNSGNTIYF	TGTGCCAGCAGTTCCTCAGGGGCCCCAAATTCTGGAAACACCATATATTTT
many	TRBJ2-1	TRBV20-1	NA	CSARDTRGQEQFF	TGCAGTGCTAGAGATACAAGGGGCCAGGAGCAGTTCTTC